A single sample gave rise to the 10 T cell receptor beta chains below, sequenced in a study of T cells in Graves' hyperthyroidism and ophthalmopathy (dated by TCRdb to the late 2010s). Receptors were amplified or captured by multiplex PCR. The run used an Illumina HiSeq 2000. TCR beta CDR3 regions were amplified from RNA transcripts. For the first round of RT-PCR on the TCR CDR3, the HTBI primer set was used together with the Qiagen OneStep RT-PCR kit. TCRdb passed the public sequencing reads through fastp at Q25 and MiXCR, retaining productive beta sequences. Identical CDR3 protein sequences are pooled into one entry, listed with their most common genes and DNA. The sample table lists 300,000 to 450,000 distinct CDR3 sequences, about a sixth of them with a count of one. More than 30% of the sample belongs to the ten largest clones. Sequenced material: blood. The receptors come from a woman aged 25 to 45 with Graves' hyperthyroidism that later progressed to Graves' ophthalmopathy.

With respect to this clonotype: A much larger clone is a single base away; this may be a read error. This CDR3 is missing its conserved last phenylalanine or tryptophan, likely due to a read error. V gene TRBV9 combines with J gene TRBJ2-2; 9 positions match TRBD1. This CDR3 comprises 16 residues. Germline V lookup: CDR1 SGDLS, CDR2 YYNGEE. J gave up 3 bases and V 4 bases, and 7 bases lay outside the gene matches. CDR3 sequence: CASSSIDRGDTGELFV. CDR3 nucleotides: TGTGCCAGCAGCTCTATTGACAGGGGGGACACCGGGGAGCTGTTTGTT.

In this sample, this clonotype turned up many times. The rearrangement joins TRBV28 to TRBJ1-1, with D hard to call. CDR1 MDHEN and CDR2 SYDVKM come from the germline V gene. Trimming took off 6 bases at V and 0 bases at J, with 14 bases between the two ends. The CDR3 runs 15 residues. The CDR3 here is CASSPVGSMNTEAFF. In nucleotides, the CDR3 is TGTGCCAGCAGCCCCGTAGGGTCCATGAACACTGAAGCTTTCTTT.

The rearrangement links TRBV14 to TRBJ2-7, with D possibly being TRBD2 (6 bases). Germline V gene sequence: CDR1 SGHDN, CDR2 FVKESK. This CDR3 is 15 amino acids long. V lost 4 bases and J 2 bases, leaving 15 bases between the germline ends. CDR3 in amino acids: CASSLMEGSTYEQYF. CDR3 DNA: TGTGCCAGCAGCCTCATGGAGGGCAGCACCTACGAGCAGTACTTC.

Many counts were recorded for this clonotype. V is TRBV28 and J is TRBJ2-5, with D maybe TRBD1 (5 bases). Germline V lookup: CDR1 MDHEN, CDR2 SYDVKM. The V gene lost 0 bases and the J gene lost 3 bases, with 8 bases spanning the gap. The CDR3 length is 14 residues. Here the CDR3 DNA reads TGTGCCAGCAGTTTATGGCAGGGCGAAGAGACCCAGTACTTC. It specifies CASSLWQGEETQYF.

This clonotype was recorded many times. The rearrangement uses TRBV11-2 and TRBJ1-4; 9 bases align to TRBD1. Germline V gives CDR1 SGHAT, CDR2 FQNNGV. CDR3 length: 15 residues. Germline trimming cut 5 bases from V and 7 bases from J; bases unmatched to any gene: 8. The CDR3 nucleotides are TGTGCCAGCAGCATACCGGGACAGGGTCGTGAAAAACTGTTTTTT. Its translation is CASSIPGQGREKLFF.

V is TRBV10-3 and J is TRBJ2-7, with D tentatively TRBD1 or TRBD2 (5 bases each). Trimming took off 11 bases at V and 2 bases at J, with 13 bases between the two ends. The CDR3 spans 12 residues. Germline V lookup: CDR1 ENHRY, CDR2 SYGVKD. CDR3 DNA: TGTGCCTCCGGGACCGCCGCCTACGAGCAGTACTTC. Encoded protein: CASGTAAYEQYF.

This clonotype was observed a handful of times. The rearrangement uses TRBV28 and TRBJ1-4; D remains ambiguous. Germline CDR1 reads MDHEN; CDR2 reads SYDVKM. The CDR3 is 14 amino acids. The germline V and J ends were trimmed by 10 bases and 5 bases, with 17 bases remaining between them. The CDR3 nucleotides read TGTGCCACCTCAGGACGGCTAGAAAATGAAAAACTGTTTTTT. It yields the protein CATSGRLENEKLFF. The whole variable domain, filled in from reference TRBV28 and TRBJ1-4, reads DVKVTQSSRYLVKRTGEKVFLECVQDMDHENMFWYRQDPGLGLRLIYFSYDVKMKEKGDIPEGYSVSREKKERFSLILESASTNQTSMYLCATSGRLENEKLFFGSGTQLSVL.

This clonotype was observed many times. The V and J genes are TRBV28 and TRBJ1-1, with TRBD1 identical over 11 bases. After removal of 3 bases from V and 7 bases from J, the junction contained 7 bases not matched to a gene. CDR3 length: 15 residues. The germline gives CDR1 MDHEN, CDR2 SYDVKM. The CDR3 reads CASSFTGQGVHEAFF. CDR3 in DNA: TGTGCCAGCAGTTTCACGGGACAGGGGGTTCATGAAGCTTTCTTT.

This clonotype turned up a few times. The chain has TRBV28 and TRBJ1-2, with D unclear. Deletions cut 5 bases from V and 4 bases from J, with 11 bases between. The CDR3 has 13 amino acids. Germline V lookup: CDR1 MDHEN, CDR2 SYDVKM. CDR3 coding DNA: TGTGCCAGCAGTCACATTACTTCCTATGGCTACACCTTC. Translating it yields CASSHITSYGYTF.

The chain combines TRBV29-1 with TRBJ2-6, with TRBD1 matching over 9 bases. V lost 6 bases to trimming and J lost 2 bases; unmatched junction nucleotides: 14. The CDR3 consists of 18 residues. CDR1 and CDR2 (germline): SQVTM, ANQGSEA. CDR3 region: CSVAGEMTGGPGANVLTF. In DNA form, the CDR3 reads TGCAGCGTCGCCGGGGAGATGACAGGGGGTCCTGGGGCCAACGTCCTGACTTTC.